This is a list of T cell receptor beta chains from one sample in a study of T cells in localized non-small cell lung cancer. Data came from immunoSEQ multiplex PCR; TCRdb stores just in-frame clones and leaves some out. The sample includes 20,000 to 25,000 clones, around 90% of them seen just once. Material: peripheral blood, obtained before any cancer treatment. The receptors come from an older male donor with stage I squamous cell lung carcinoma. The CDR3 runs from the conserved cysteine through the conserved F or W. The order of the fields is CDR3 length, J gene, V gene, D gene, CDR3 protein, CDR3 DNA. D genes are given only for firm matches.

16 TRBJ1-1 TRBV2 - CASSPRGGVLNTEAFF TGTGCCAGCAGTCCGAGGGGGGGAGTCCTGAACACTGAAGCTTTCTTT
14 TRBJ2-7 TRBV5-4 - CASSIDSSAYEQYF TGTGCCAGCAGCATAGACAGTTCAGCCTACGAGCAGTACTTC
13 TRBJ1-5 TRBV5-1 - CASSLVGGQPQHF TGCGCCAGCAGCTTGGTGGGGGGACAGCCCCAGCATTTT
13 TRBJ1-5 TRBV30 TRBD1 CAWQGADNQPQHF TGTGCCTGGCAGGGGGCGGACAATCAGCCCCAGCATTTT
15 TRBJ2-3 TRBV5-6 - CASSPRSRSTDTQYF TGTGCCAGCAGCCCACGAAGCAGAAGCACAGATACGCAGTATTTT
14 TRBJ2-3 TRBV7-9 - CASSLGQGPDTQYF TGTGCCAGCAGCTTAGGGCAGGGCCCAGATACGCAGTATTTT
14 TRBJ1-4 TRBV25-1 - CASSDPGNNEKLFF TGTGCCAGCAGTGACCCGGGCAACAATGAAAAACTGTTTTTT
15 TRBJ1-2 TRBV19 - CASSLRGGYNYGYTF TGTGCCAGTAGCCTACGGGGGGGGTACAACTATGGCTACACCTTC
15 TRBJ2-3 TRBV9 - CASSVGGWEQDTQYF TGTGCCAGCAGCGTAGGGGGGTGGGAGCAAGATACGCAGTATTTT
15 TRBJ2-3 TRBV9 - CASSVWQGITDTQYF TGTGCCAGCAGCGTCTGGCAGGGAATCACAGATACGCAGTATTTT
16 TRBJ1-5 TRBV27 - CASSSRYLGGNQPQHF TGTGCCAGCAGTTCCCGATATCTGGGGGGGAATCAGCCCCAGCATTTT
16 TRBJ1-1 TRBV19 TRBD1 CASSRTTGTGIDEAFF TGTGCCAGTAGTAGAACGACCGGGACAGGGATTGACGAAGCTTTCTTT
17 TRBJ1-4 TRBV5-6 - CASSLVQGEATNEKLFF TGTGCCAGCAGCTTGGTACAGGGAGAAGCAACTAATGAAAAACTGTTTTTT
15 TRBJ2-1 TRBV6-5 TRBD2 CASSSSGGPYNEQFF TGTGCCAGCAGTTCTAGCGGGGGCCCCTACAATGAGCAGTTCTTC
14 TRBJ2-7 TRBV7-2 - CASSLGGQGYEQYF TGTGCCAGCAGCTTAGGGGGTCAGGGCTACGAGCAGTACTTC